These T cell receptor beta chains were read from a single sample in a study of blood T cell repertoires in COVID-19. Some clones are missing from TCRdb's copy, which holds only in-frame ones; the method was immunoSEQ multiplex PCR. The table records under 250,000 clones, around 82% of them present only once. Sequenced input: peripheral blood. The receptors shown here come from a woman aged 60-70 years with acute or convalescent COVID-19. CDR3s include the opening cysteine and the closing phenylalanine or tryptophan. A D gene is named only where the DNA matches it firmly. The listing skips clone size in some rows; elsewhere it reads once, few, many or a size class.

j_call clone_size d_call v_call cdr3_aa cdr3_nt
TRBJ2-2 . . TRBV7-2 CASSFRGANTGELFF TGTGCCAGCAGCTTTCGGGGGGCTAACACCGGGGAGCTGTTTTTT
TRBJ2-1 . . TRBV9 CASSVAAATYNEQFF TGTGCCAGCAGCGTAGCCGCCGCGACCTACAATGAGCAGTTCTTC
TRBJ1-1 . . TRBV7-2 CASSLLGRDTEAFF TGTGCCAGCAGCTTACTAGGCAGGGACACTGAAGCTTTCTTT
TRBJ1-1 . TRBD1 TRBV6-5 CASFRGPGTEAFF TGTGCCAGTTTCAGGGGGCCGGGCACTGAAGCTTTCTTT
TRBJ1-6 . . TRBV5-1 CASSLGAGASPLHF TGCGCCAGCAGCTTGGGGGCTGGGGCCTCACCCCTCCACTTT
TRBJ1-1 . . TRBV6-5 CASVNRALNTEAFF TGTGCCAGCGTAAACAGGGCACTGAACACTGAAGCTTTCTTT
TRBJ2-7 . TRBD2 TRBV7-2 CASSPRGLAGGDEQYF TGTGCCAGCAGCCCCCGGGGACTAGCGGGGGGCGACGAGCAGTACTTC
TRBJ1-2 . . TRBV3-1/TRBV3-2 CASSPQGQDFYGYTF TGTGCCAGCAGCCCTCAGGGACAAGACTTCTATGGCTACACCTTC
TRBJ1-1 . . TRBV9 CASSADTGAAEAFF TGTGCCAGCAGCGCGGACACGGGAGCGGCTGAAGCTTTCTTT
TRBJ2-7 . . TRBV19 CASSIAGDRIYEQYF TGTGCCAGTAGTATAGCAGGAGACAGAATCTACGAGCAGTACTTC
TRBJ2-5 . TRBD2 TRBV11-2 CASSSPPGGGQETQYF TGTGCCAGCAGCTCCCCCCCCGGGGGGGGGCAAGAGACCCAGTACTTC
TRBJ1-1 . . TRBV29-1 CSALGRIRGTTEAFF TGCAGCGCCCTCGGCAGAATTAGGGGGACCACTGAAGCTTTCTTT
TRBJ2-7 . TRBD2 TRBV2 CASSDPRLAGSIGYEQYF TGTGCCAGCAGTGACCCGCGATTAGCGGGGTCCATCGGCTACGAGCAGTACTTC
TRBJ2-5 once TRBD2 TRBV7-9 CASSLERLAGVQETQYF TGTGCCAGCAGCTTAGAACGCCTAGCGGGGGTCCAAGAGACCCAGTACTTC
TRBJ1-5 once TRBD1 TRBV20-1 CSASSLRDRGNQPQHF TGCAGTGCTAGTTCACTACGGGACAGGGGCAATCAGCCCCAGCATTTT
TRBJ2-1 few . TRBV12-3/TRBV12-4 CASSPLAGGRFF TGTGCCAGCAGTCCCCTAGCCGGGGGACGGTTCTTC
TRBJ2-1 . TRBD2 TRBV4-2 CASSQDGGTTIGEQFF TGTGCCAGCAGCCAAGATGGGGGGACTACCATTGGGGAGCAGTTCTTC
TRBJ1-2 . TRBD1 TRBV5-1 CASSLGDSNYGYTF TGCGCCAGCAGCTTAGGGGACAGTAACTATGGCTACACCTTC